One sample yielded the 27 T cell receptor beta chains listed below, sequenced in a study of OX40 agonist ivuxolimab in advanced cancers. Assay used: immunoSEQ multiplex PCR; TCRdb lists only in-frame clones, some missing. The profile shows over 85,000 clones, 90% of them singletons. Sequenced here: CD4+ or CD8+ T cells sorted from blood, sampled in a trial of the OX40 agonist ivuxolimab. These receptors all come from an adult with an advanced solid tumor such as melanoma, head and neck, liver or kidney cancer.

V is TRBV5-6 and J is TRBJ1-1; 9 bases map to TRBD1. Germline CDR1 reads SGHDT; CDR2 reads YYEEEE. The CDR3 consists of 17 residues. The J segment lost 5 bases and the V segment lost 0 bases, leaving 11 bases of the junction unmatched. CDR3 residues: CASSLDRGRFLVTEAFF. The DNA of the CDR3 is TGTGCCAGCAGCTTGGACAGGGGGCGCTTCTTGGTGACTGAAGCTTTCTTT.

The chain recombines TRBV12-5 with TRBJ2-5; D is unresolved. Trimming took 3 bases from V and 0 from J, leaving 5 bases between them. Germline V CDR1 and CDR2: LGHNT, FRNRAP. There are 13 residues in the CDR3. For the CDR3, the DNA is TGTGCTAGTGGTTTTGAAAACCAAGAGACCCAGTACTTC. Amino acids: CASGFENQETQYF.

This chain links TRBV6-1 with TRBJ1-2, with a weak D call TRBD1 (5 bases). The V gene's germline CDR1 is MNHNS and CDR2 SASEGT. The CDR3 is 14 residues long. V was clipped by 8 bases and J by 4 bases, with 17 bases between them. The CDR3 sequence is CASRLAGSLYGYTF. CDR3 sequence (DNA): TGTGCCAGCCGGCTCGCAGGGTCTCTCTATGGCTACACCTTC.

This clone came up once. The chain couples TRBV6-1 to TRBJ2-7, with D perhaps assigned TRBD1 or TRBD2 (5 bases each). The CDR3 spans 14 residues. Germline lookup yields CDR1 MNHNS and CDR2 SASEGT. V was clipped by 2 bases and J by 2 bases, with 10 bases between them. CDR3 nucleotide sequence: TGTGCCAGCAGTGAACAGACAGCGGCCTACGAGCAGTACTTC. This encodes CASSEQTAAYEQYF.

The J gene is TRBJ1-6, the V gene TRBV9; D call uncertain. CDR3 size: 14 residues. Trimming removed 0 bases from V and 10 bases from J, with 11 bases in between. CDR1 is SGDLS, CDR2 YYNGEE, per germline. DNA for the CDR3: TGTGCCAGCAGCGTAGGGCAGGAAGGCTCACCCCTCCACTTT. It is translated as CASSVGQEGSPLHF.

The genes are TRBV20-1 and TRBJ2-1, with D unclear. The CDR3 is made up of 11 amino acids. CDR1 and CDR2 (germline): DFQATT, SNEGSKA (reference sequence). V was trimmed by 5 bases and J by 4 bases, leaving 6 bases between them. The CDR3 region has the DNA TGCAGTGCTTCAGAATACAATGAGCAGTTCTTC. It encodes CSASEYNEQFF.

J is TRBJ2-7 and V is TRBV6-6; 10 bases match TRBD2. This CDR3 is 14 amino acids long. Germline CDR1 is MNHNY and CDR2 is SVGAGI (reference sequence). V dropped 6 bases and J dropped 3; count of bases not matched to a gene: 5. The CDR3 is CASSAQREGYEQYF. The CDR3 nucleotides are TGTGCCAGCAGCGCCCAGCGGGAGGGCTACGAGCAGTACTTC.

The chain has TRBV19 and TRBJ2-5; D unresolved. The CDR3 contains 13 residues. Trimming pared 6 bases from V and 4 bases from J, leaving 12 bases between. CDR1 is LNHDA, CDR2 SQIVND, per germline (reference sequence). This CDR3 reads CASSGLPRETQYF. The CDR3 DNA is TGTGCCAGTAGCGGGCTACCTCGAGAGACCCAGTACTTC.

The chain employs TRBV11-1 and TRBJ1-2, with D uncertain. CDR3 size: 17 residues. The V end lost 2 bases, the J end lost 3 bases, and 19 bases lay between the germline ends. Germline CDR1 is SGHAT and CDR2 is FQDESV (reference sequence). The CDR3 bases are TGTGCCAGCAGCTTATCCCTTGGTGAGGGTGTTGACTATGGCTACACCTTC. Amino acid sequence: CASSLSLGEGVDYGYTF. The entire variable domain, with the rest obtained from reference TRBV11-1 and TRBJ1-2, is as follows: EAEVAQSPRYKITEKSQAVAFWCDPISGHATLYWYRQILGQGPELLVQFQDESVVDDSQLPKDRFSAERLKGVDSTLKIQPAELGDSAMYLCASSLSLGEGVDYGYTFGSGTRLTVV.

The V and J genes are TRBV5-4 and TRBJ2-5; D possibly matches TRBD1 or TRBD2 (5 bases each). Germline-derived CDR1 and CDR2 are SGHNT and YYREEE (reference sequence). CDR3 length: 14 amino acids. Trimming shortened V by 0 bases and J by 3 bases, and 9 bases separated the two germline ends. CDR3 sequence: CASSLAGREETQYF. Written as DNA, the CDR3 is TGTGCCAGCAGCTTGGCAGGGCGGGAAGAGACCCAGTACTTC.

The chain employs TRBV28 and TRBJ2-3; D perhaps matches TRBD2 (5 bases). Trimming removed 7 bases at V and 8 bases at J, with 13 bases between. This CDR3 is 12 amino acids long. Germline V gives CDR1 MDHEN, CDR2 SYDVKM. In DNA form, the CDR3 reads TGTGCCAGCACCACGATCGGAGGTACGCAGTATTTT. It translates to CASTTIGGTQYF.

The CDR3 DNA follows: TGTGCCAGCAGTACCCCGTTTCAGCGTGGGTCCTACAATGAGCAGTTCTTC. It specifies CASSTPFQRGSYNEQFF. This chain joins TRBV28 and TRBJ2-1, with D unresolved. Germline CDR1 MDHEN, CDR2 SYDVKM. The length of the CDR3 is 17 residues. Trimming shortened V by 5 bases and J by 1 base, and 18 bases separated the two germline ends. Filled out from reference TRBV28 and TRBJ2-1, the complete variable domain reads DVKVTQSSRYLVKRTGEKVFLECVQDMDHENMFWYRQDPGLGLRLIYFSYDVKMKEKGDIPEGYSVSREKKERFSLILESASTNQTSMYLCASSTPFQRGSYNEQFFGPGTRLTVL.

CDR3 nucleotides: TGTGCCAGCAGCCGGGAATGGCAGGGTGCTGAAGCTTTCTTT. Residues: CASSREWQGAEAFF. The J gene is TRBJ1-1, the V gene TRBV14; a possible D gene is TRBD1 (5 bases). CDR1 SGHDN and CDR2 FVKESK come from the germline V gene. This CDR3 has 14 residues. The V and J ends lost 4 bases and 6 bases respectively, with 15 bases between them.

V and J are TRBV5-4 and TRBJ2-5; 9 bases align to TRBD1. With the DNA end fitting TRBJ2-7 better, the J assignment may be wrong. CDR1 SGHNT and CDR2 YYREEE come from the germline V gene (reference sequence). This CDR3 spans 15 amino acids. CDR3 DNA: TGTGCCAGCAGCTTGGGGGACAGGGCTGGCTACGAGCAGTACTTC. This sequence encodes CASSLGDRAGYEQYF.

V and J are TRBV7-2 and TRBJ1-5, with 10 bases fitting TRBD1. CDR3 length equals 15 residues. Germline CDR1 and CDR2: SGHTA and FQGNSA. The ends lost 3 bases at V and 3 bases at J; junction bases unmatched: 2. Here the CDR3 reads CASSLGQGNNQPQHF. The CDR3, as DNA: TGTGCCAGCAGCTTGGGACAGGGGAACAATCAGCCCCAGCATTTT.

V usage is TRBV7-2 and J usage is TRBJ2-5, with 10 bases fitting TRBD2. With 3 bases clipped from V and 4 bases from J, the junction kept 2 bases outside the gene matches. CDR1 is SGHTA, CDR2 FQGNSA, per germline. This CDR3 is 14 amino acids long. The CDR3, as DNA: TGTGCCAGCAGCTTGGGACTAGCGAGAGAGACCCAGTACTTC. It encodes CASSLGLARETQYF.

The chain combines TRBV6-5 with TRBJ1-5, with TRBD1 as a possible D gene (5 bases). Germline V gives CDR1 MNHEY, CDR2 SVGAGI. The V end lost 2 bases, the J end lost 0 bases, and 5 bases lay between the germline ends. CDR3 length: 14 residues. The DNA of the CDR3 is TGTGCCAGCAGTTACGGGGGTAGCAATCAGCCCCAGCATTTT. This codes for CASSYGGSNQPQHF.

V is TRBV4-3 and J is TRBJ2-1; 13 bases are a match to TRBD2. Germline CDR1 and CDR2: LGHNA and YSLEER. The CDR3 length is 17 residues. The V and J ends lost 0 bases and 7 bases, in that order; junction bases with no gene match: 6. This CDR3 is CASSQDVGTSGTNEQFF. CDR3 sequence (DNA): TGCGCCAGCAGCCAAGATGTAGGGACTAGCGGGACTAATGAGCAGTTCTTC.

This chain connects TRBV28 to TRBJ2-4; D is possibly TRBD1 (6 bases). The CDR3 is 16 amino acids. Germline V CDR1 and CDR2: MDHEN, SYDVKM. Trimming cost V 4 bases and J 4 bases, with 17 bases left between them. DNA of the CDR3: TGTGCCAGCAGTTACTCCGGGACACGAAGGAAAAACATTCAGTACTTC. Amino acids: CASSYSGTRRKNIQYF.

CDR3 in DNA: TGTGCCATCTCTTCCTTGGGGGCAGGGTCTGGAAAAGAGACCCAGTACTTC. Protein product: CAISSLGAGSGKETQYF. The J gene is TRBJ2-5, the V gene TRBV28, with D perhaps matching TRBD1 (6 bases). The germline gives CDR1 MDHEN, CDR2 SYDVKM. The CDR3 is 17 residues long. Trimming shortened V by 10 bases and J by 3 bases, and 27 bases separated the two germline ends.

This chain uses TRBV7-8 with TRBJ2-6; perhaps TRBD1 as D (6 bases). Looked up from germline, CDR1 is SGHVS and CDR2 is FQNEAQ. V gave up 5 bases and J gave up 0 bases, with 20 bases separating them. The CDR3 sequence is 19 residues long. The CDR3 nucleotides are TGTGCCAGCAGCCCACGGGCAGGGGTGTCCCCCTCTGGGGCCAACGTCCTGACTTTC. It translates to CASSPRAGVSPSGANVLTF.

The rearrangement joins TRBV5-8 to TRBJ1-2, with TRBD1 matching over 7 bases. With 3 bases clipped from V and 4 bases from J, the junction kept 12 bases outside the gene matches. In germline, CDR1 is SGHTS, CDR2 YDEGEE. The CDR3 has 16 residues. The CDR3: CASSSPTGPVGYGYTF. CDR3 nucleotide sequence: TGTGCCAGCAGCTCCCCGACAGGGCCGGTGGGCTATGGCTACACCTTC.

V usage is TRBV29-1 and J usage is TRBJ1-5; D perhaps matches TRBD1 (6 bases). The CDR3 has 13 residues. With 4 bases removed from V and 4 bases from J, the gap between germline ends came to 11 bases. Germline V CDR1 and CDR2: SQVTM, ANQGSEA. CDR3 amino acids: CSVAPGQNQPQHF. CDR3 in DNA: TGCAGCGTTGCACCGGGACAAAATCAGCCCCAGCATTTT.

The chain carries TRBV11-3 and TRBJ1-4, with a possible D match to TRBD1 (6 bases). The CDR3 is 15 amino acids. The germline V gene encodes CDR1 SGHNT and CDR2 YENEEA. V lost 5 bases and J 7 bases, leaving 17 bases between the germline ends. This CDR3 reads CASSPIPGTTEKLFF. CDR3 DNA: TGTGCCAGCAGCCCTATCCCCGGGACAACTGAAAAACTGTTTTTT.

This clone was detected only once. The CDR3 region is CASSSSGYEQYF. The DNA of the CDR3 is TGTGCCAGCAGTTCTTCAGGCTACGAGCAGTACTTC. V usage is TRBV5-6 and J usage is TRBJ2-7; D gene uncertain. The CDR3 covers 12 residues. V was cut by 5 bases and J by 3 bases, with 9 bases left in between. Germline V gene lookup returns CDR1 SGHDT and CDR2 YYEEEE.

The V call is TRBV7-3, the J call TRBJ2-3, with 7 bases fitting TRBD2. The V and J ends lost 4 bases and 5 bases, in that order; junction bases with no gene match: 6. Germline CDR1 SGHTA, CDR2 FQGTGA. This CDR3 region has 14 residues. The CDR3 protein is CASSWTSSEDTQYF. In nucleotides, the CDR3 is TGTGCCAGCAGCTGGACTAGTAGTGAAGATACGCAGTATTTT.

The rearrangement uses TRBV18 and TRBJ2-7; 11 bases are a match to TRBD2. This CDR3 region has 16 residues. The germline V gene has CDR1 KGHSH and CDR2 LQKENI. Germline trimming cut 3 bases from V and 1 base from J; bases unmatched to any gene: 5. This chain's CDR3 is CASSPLTSGVSYEQYF. Here the CDR3 DNA reads TGTGCCAGCTCACCTTTGACTAGCGGGGTTTCCTACGAGCAGTACTTC.